This TCR beta chain was retrieved from a study of blood T cell repertoires in COVID-19. Study details: The United States, Italy and Spain provided the acute and convalescent COVID-19 samples. PBMCs, B-cell-depleted T cells, or T cells were the source of the cDNA or gDNA that made up the material.

This clone occurred a few times. Germline CDR1 LGHNA, CDR2 YNFKEQ. The germline V and J ends were trimmed by 5 bases and 5 bases, with 18 bases remaining between them. The CDR3 is 15 residues long. As originally analysed: Estimated nucleated cell counts came from reference gene primer amplification. Profiled with immunoSEQ multiplex PCR; TCRdb holds only in-frame clones, not every one. V and J calls and clone size are those listed in that table; D and trimming were worked out from the DNA. Of about 190,000 clones listed, about nine tenths were seen once; the top ten hold 6.5% to 8.5%. Sequences were obtained from peripheral blood. This chain joins TRBV4-2 and TRBJ1-2; no firm D call. This receptor was identified in a man aged 35 to 55 with acute or convalescent COVID-19. CDR3 in amino acids: CASSSATPSKYGYTF. CDR3 coding DNA: TGTGCCAGCAGCTCGGCCACCCCTAGCAAGTATGGCTACACCTTC.